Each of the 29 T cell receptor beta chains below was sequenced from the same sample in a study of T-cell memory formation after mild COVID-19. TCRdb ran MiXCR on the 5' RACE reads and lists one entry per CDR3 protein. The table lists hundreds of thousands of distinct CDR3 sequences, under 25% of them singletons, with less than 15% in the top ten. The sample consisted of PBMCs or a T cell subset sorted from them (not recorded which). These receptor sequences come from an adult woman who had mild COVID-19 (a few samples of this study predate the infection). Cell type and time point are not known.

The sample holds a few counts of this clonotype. Here the CDR3 DNA reads TGCGCCAGCAGCTCCGACTACCTCCCCGTGGAGACCCAGTACTTC. Translating it yields CASSSDYLPVETQYF. J is TRBJ2-5 and V is TRBV5-1; perhaps TRBD2 as D (5 bases). Trimming cost V 3 bases and J 5 bases, with 17 bases left between them. The CDR3 consists of 15 residues. Germline V lookup: CDR1 SGHRS, CDR2 YFSETQ.

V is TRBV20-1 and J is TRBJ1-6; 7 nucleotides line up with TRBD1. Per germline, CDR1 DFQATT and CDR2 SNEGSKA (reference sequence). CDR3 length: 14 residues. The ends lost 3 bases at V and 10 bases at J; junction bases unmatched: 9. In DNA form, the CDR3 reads TGCAGTGCTAGGGTTGACAGGGACCACTCACCCCTCCACTTT. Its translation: CSARVDRDHSPLHF.

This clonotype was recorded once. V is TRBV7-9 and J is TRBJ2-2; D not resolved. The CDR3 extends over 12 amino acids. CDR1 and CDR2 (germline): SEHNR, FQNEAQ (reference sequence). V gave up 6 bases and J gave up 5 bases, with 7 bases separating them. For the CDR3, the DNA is TGTGCCAGCAGATATGGGACCGGGGAGCTGTTTTTT. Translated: CASRYGTGELFF.

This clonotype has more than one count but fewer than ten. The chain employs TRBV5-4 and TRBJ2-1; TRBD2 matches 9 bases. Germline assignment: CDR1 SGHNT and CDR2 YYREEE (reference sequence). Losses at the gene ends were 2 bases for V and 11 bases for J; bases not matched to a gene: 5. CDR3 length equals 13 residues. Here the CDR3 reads CASSFGREGQQFF. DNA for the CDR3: TGTGCCAGCAGCTTCGGGCGGGAGGGCCAGCAGTTCTTC.

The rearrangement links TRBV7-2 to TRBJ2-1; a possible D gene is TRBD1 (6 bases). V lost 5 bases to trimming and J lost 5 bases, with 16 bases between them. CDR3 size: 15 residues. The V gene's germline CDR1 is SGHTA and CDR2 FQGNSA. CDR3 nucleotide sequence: TGTGCCAGCAGCCCAAATCCACAGGGCCACAATGAGCAGTTCTTC. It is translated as CASSPNPQGHNEQFF. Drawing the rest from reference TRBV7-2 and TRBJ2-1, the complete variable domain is GAGVSQSPSNKVTEKGKDVELRCDPISGHTALYWYRQSLGQGLEFLIYFQGNSAPDKSGLPSDRFSAERTGGSVSTLTIQRTQQEDSAVYLCASSPNPQGHNEQFFGPGTRLTVL.

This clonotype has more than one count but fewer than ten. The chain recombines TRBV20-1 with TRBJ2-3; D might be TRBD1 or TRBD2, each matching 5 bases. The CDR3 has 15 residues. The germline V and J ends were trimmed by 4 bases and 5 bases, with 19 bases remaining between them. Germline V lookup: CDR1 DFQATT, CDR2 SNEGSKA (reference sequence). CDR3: CSATRGISGGDTQYF. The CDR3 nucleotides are TGCAGTGCTACCCGGGGCATCTCAGGAGGAGATACGCAGTATTTT.

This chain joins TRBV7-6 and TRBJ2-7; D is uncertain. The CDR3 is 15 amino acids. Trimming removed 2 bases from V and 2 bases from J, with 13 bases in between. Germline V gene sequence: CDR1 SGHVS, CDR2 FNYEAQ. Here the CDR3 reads CASSLMDGSPYEQYF. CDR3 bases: TGTGCCAGCAGCTTAATGGACGGGTCACCCTACGAGCAGTACTTC.

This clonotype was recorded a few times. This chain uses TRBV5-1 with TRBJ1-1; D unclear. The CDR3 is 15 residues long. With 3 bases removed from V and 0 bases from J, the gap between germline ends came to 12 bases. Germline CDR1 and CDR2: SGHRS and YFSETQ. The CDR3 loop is CASSSATGMNTEAFF. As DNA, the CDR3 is TGCGCCAGCAGCTCTGCGACGGGAATGAACACTGAAGCTTTCTTT. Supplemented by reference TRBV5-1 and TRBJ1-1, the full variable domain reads KAGVTQTPRYLIKTRGQQVTLSCSPISGHRSVSWYQQTPGQGLQFLFEYFSETQRNKGNFPGRFSGRQFSNSRSEMNVSTLELGDSALYLCASSSATGMNTEAFFGQGTRLTVV.

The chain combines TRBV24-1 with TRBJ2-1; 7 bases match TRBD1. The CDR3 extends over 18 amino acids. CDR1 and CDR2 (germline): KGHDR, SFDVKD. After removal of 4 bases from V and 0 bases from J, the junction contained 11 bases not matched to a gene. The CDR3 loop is CATSDPGTADSSYNEQFF. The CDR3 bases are TGTGCCACCAGTGACCCCGGGACAGCTGACAGCTCCTACAATGAGCAGTTCTTC.

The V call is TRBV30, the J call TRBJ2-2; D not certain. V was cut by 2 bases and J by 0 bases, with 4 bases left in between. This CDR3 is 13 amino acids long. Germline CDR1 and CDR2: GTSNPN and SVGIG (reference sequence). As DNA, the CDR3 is TGTGCCTGGAGTAGCACGAACACCGGGGAGCTGTTTTTT. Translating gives CAWSSTNTGELFF.

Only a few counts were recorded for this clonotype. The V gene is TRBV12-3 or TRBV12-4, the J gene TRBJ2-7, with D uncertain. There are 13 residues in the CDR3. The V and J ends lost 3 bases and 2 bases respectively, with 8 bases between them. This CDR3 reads CASSLVVPYEQYF. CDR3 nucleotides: TGTGCCAGCAGTTTGGTGGTGCCCTACGAGCAGTACTTC.

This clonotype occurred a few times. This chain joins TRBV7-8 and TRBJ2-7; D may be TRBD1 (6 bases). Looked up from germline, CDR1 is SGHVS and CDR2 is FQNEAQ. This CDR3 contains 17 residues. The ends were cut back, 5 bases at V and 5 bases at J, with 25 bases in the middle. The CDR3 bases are TGTGCCAGCAGCCGAATAACAGGGTATCAAATTAGGAACGAGCAGTACTTC. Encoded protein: CASSRITGYQIRNEQYF.

CDR3 in amino acids: CASSAGATVDYNEQFF. As DNA, the CDR3 is TGTGCCAGCAGCGCAGGTGCGACAGTCGACTACAATGAGCAGTTCTTC. V usage is TRBV9 and J usage is TRBJ2-1; D perhaps matches TRBD1 (5 bases). The CDR3 has 16 amino acids. Trimming left V 3 bases short and J 3 bases short, with 16 bases between. Germline CDR1 SGDLS, CDR2 YYNGEE.

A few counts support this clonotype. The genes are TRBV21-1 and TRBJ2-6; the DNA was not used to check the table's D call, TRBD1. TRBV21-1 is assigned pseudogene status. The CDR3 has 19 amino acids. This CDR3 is CASSSLTGGTYSGANVLTF. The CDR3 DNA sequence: TGTGCCAGCAGCAGCCTGACAGGGGGGACCTACTCTGGGGCCAACGTCCTGACTTTC.

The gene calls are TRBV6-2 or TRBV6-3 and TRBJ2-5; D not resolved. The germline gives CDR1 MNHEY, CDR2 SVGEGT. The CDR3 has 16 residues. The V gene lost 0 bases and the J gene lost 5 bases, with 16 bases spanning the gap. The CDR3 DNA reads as TGTGCCAGCAGTTACTCGATGTCTTCCCTCGGGGAGACCCAGTACTTC. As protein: CASSYSMSSLGETQYF.

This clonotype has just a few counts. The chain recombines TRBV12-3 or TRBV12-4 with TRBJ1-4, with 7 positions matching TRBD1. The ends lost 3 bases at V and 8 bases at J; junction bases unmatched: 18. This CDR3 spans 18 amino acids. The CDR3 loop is CASSFRVRDDRAEEKLFF. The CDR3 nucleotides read TGTGCCAGCAGTTTCCGGGTACGAGATGACAGGGCCGAGGAAAAACTGTTTTTT.

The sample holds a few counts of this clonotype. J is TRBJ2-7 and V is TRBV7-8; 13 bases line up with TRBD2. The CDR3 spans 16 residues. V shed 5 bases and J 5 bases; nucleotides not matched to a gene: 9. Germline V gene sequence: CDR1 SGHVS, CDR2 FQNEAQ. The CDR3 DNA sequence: TGTGCCAGCAGCACATCCGGGACTAGCGGGACCCACGAGCAGTACTTC. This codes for CASSTSGTSGTHEQYF.

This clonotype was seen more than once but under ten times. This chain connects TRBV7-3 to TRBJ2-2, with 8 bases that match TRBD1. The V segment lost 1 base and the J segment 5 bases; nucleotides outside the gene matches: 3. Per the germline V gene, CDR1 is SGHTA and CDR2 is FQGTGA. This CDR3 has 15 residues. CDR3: CASSLKQGATGELFF. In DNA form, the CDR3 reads TGTGCCAGCAGCTTAAAGCAGGGGGCAACCGGGGAGCTGTTTTTT.

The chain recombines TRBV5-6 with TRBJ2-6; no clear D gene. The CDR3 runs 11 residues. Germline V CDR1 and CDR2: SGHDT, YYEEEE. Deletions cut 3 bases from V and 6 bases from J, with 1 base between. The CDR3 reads CASSSANVLTF. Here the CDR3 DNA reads TGTGCCAGCAGCTCGGCCAACGTCCTGACTTTC.

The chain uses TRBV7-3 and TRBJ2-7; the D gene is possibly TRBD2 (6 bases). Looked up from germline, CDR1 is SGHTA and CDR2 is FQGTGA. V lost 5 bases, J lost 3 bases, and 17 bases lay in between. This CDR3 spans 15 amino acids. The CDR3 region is CASSPRGGDGYEQYF. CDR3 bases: TGTGCCAGCAGCCCAAGGGGCGGGGATGGCTACGAGCAGTACTTC.

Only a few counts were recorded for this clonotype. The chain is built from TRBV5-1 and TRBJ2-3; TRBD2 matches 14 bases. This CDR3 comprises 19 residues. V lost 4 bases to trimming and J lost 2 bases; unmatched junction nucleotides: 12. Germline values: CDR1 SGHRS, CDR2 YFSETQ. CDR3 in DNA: TGCGCCAGCAGCGTAGGACTAGCGGGGGGCGTCGGGGTCACAGATACGCAGTATTTT. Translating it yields CASSVGLAGGVGVTDTQYF.

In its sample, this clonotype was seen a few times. CDR3 sequence: CASSQRYQGDGNTIYF. As DNA, the CDR3 is TGTGCCAGCAGCCAGCGTTACCAGGGAGATGGAAACACCATATATTTT. This chain links TRBV7-8 with TRBJ1-3, with a tentative D call TRBD1 (5 bases). V was trimmed by 5 bases and J by 3 bases, leaving 17 bases between them. CDR3 length equals 16 residues. The germline gives CDR1 SGHVS, CDR2 FQNEAQ.

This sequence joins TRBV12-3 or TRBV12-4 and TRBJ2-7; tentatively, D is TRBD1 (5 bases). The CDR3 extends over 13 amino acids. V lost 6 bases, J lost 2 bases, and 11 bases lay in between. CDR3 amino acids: CASRLGAAYEQYF. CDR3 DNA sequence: TGTGCCAGCAGACTTGGGGCAGCCTACGAGCAGTACTTC.

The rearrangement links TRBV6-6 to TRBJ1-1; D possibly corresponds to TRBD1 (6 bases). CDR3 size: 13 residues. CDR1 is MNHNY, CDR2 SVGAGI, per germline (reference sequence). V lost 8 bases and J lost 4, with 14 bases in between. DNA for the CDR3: TGTGCCAGCCGGAGGGGGGCAGGCACTGAAGCTTTCTTT. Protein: CASRRGAGTEAFF.

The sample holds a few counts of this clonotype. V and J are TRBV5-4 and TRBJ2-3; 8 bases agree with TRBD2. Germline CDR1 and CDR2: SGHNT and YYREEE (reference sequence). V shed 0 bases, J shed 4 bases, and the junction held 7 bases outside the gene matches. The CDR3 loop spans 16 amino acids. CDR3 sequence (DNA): TGTGCCAGCAGCTTGGCCGAAAATAGCGGGGCAGATACGCAGTATTTT. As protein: CASSLAENSGADTQYF.

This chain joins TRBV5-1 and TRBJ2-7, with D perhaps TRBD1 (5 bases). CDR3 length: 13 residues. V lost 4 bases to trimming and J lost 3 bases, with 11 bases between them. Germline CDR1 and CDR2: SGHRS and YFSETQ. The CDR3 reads CASSSGHNYEQYF. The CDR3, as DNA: TGCGCCAGCAGCAGTGGACATAACTACGAGCAGTACTTC.

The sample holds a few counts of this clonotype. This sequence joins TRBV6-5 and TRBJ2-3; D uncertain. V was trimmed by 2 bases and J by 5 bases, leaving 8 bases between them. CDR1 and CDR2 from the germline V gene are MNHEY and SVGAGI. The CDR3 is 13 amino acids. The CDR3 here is CASSYGWGDTQYF. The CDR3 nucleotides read TGTGCCAGCAGTTACGGGTGGGGAGATACGCAGTATTTT.

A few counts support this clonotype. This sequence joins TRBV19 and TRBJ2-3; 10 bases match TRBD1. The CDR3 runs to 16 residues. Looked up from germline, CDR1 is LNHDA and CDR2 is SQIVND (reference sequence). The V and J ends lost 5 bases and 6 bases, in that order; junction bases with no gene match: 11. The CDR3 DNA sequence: TGTGCCAGTAGTGAAGGGACAGGGGTTCCCTTGGATACGCAGTATTTT. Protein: CASSEGTGVPLDTQYF.

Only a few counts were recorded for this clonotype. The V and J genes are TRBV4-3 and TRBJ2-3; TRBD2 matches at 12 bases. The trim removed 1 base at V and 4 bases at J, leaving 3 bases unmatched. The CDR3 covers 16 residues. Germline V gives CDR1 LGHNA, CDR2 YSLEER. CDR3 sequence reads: CASSQGTSGISDTQYF. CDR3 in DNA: TGCGCCAGCAGCCAAGGGACTAGCGGGATCTCAGATACGCAGTATTTT.